The T cell receptor (beta chain) under discussion was sequenced for a study of T cell repertoires in cytomegalovirus infection. In the study overall: Selected CMV epitopes included recently identified HLA-C-restricted ones as well as well-studied HLA-B-restricted ones. Public signatures in TCR beta pointed to CMV infection and matching HLA type.

The V and J ends lost 5 bases and 7 bases, in that order; junction bases with no gene match: 11. The CDR3 extends over 15 amino acids. Per germline, CDR1 SGHVS and CDR2 FNYEAQ. TCRdb reprocessed the reads with MiXCR, giving one entry per CDR3 protein. The sample has some 940,000 distinct CDR3 sequences, 30% to 40% seen once; the top ten hold roughly 13%. This clonotype has at least ten counts. The antigen is not known. Points from the study as a whole: Dominating the ex vivo response were HLA-C-restricted CMV-specific TCR beta clonotypes.

The sequenced sample was cultured CD8+ T cells from PBMCs, obtained from culture after CMV antigen stimulation. This chain uses TRBV7-6 with TRBJ2-1, with 7 bases lining up with TRBD1. The clonotype originates from a human donor in good health (CMV status not recorded). Some clones in this sample may be carry-over from other donors' samples. CDR3 region: CASSPFGTEWNEQFF. The CDR3 DNA reads TGTGCCAGCAGCCCATTCGGGACAGAATGGAATGAGCAGTTCTTC.